Listed here are 29 T cell receptor beta chains from one sample, sequenced in a study of shared clonotypes between healthy human individuals. Using immunoSEQ multiplex PCR, the repertoire was profiled, and TCRdb retains in-frame clones only, with some absent. Found here are roughly 2.2 million clones, approximately 95% of them singletons; the top ten hold 0.39%. The sample was naive CD4+ T cells from PBMCs. The subset is: CD45RA+ positively selected. These receptors were collected from a man younger than 30 in good health. Some clones in this sample may be carry-over from other donors' samples.

The chain combines TRBV14 with TRBJ2-7, with D unresolved. The CDR3 spans 14 residues. Germline V CDR1 and CDR2: SGHDN, FVKESK. Between the trimmed V and J ends, which lost 1 base and 7 bases, there was a span of 14 bases. The CDR3: CASSQVSITAEQYF. The CDR3 DNA reads TGTGCCAGCAGCCAAGTGTCCATTACGGCGGAGCAGTACTTC.

The chain has TRBV19 and TRBJ1-2; no clear D. The germline CDR1 and CDR2 sequences are LNHDA and SQIVND (reference sequence). V gave up 4 bases and J gave up 4 bases, with 13 bases separating them. CDR3 length equals 14 residues. The CDR3 spells CASSTRGVRYGYTF. The CDR3 bases are TGTGCCAGTAGTACCCGTGGGGTTCGCTATGGCTACACCTTC.

The gene calls are TRBV11-2 and TRBJ2-1; TRBD1 aligns across 7 bases. The length of the CDR3 is 17 residues. Germline assignment: CDR1 SGHAT and CDR2 FQNNGV. The V segment lost 5 bases and the J segment 7 bases; nucleotides outside the gene matches: 17. The DNA for the CDR3 is TGTGCCAGCAGCAAACGGACATACAGGGGCGCGGATAATGAGCAGTTCTTC. This sequence encodes CASSKRTYRGADNEQFF.

The rearrangement uses TRBV7-2 and TRBJ1-5; TRBD1 matches at 9 bases. CDR1 SGHTA and CDR2 FQGNSA come from the germline V gene. CDR3 length: 15 amino acids. Losses at the gene ends were 6 bases for V and 0 bases for J; bases not matched to a gene: 3. In DNA, the CDR3 is TGTGCCAGCAGTACGACAGGGGGTAGCAATCAGCCCCAGCATTTT. It codes for CASSTTGGSNQPQHF.

Written as DNA, the CDR3 is TGTGCCAGCAGCCGCGGGAGAGCGGACGAGCAGTACTTC. It codes for CASSRGRADEQYF. The chain joins TRBV7-9 to TRBJ2-7, with 7 bases aligning to TRBD2. V dropped 5 bases and J dropped 5; count of bases not matched to a gene: 6. There are 13 residues in the CDR3. Germline CDR1 SEHNR, CDR2 FQNEAQ (reference sequence).

As regards this clone: Other nucleotide sequences from this sample produce the same CDR3. The CDR3 DNA is TGCAGCGTTGCGCTGGGACAGGGGTACGAGCAGTACTTC. It codes for CSVALGQGYEQYF. The chain combines TRBV29-1 with TRBJ2-7; TRBD1 matches 10 bases. The CDR3 spans 13 residues. Germline V gives CDR1 SQVTM, CDR2 ANQGSEA. Trimming cost V 4 bases and J 4 bases; bases outside gene matches: 4.

The rearrangement uses TRBV11-3 and TRBJ1-1; TRBD1 might be the D (5 bases). V lost 7 bases and J lost 1, with 10 bases in between. CDR3 size: 13 residues. The germline V gene encodes CDR1 SGHNT and CDR2 YENEEA. CDR3 protein: CASKGTENTEAFF. In DNA form, the CDR3 reads TGTGCCAGCAAGGGGACCGAGAACACTGAAGCTTTCTTT. The variable domain in full, with the rest retrieved from reference TRBV11-3 and TRBJ1-1, is EAGVVQSPRYKIIEKKQPVAFWCNPISGHNTLYWYLQNLGQGPELLIRYENEEAVDDSQLPKDRFSAERLKGVDSTLKIQPAELGDSAVYLCASKGTENTEAFFGQGTRLTVV.

The CDR3 spells CASSETGGPLQYF. In DNA form, the CDR3 reads TGTGCCAGCAGTGAGACAGGGGGCCCGCTGCAGTACTTC. The rearrangement uses TRBV2 and TRBJ2-7; 10 nucleotides match TRBD1. The ends lost 3 bases at V and 9 bases at J; junction bases unmatched: 5. There are 13 residues in the CDR3. In germline, CDR1 is SNHLY, CDR2 FYNNEI. The whole variable domain, remainder taken from reference TRBV2 and TRBJ2-7, is EPEVTQTPSHQVTQMGQEVILRCVPISNHLYFYWYRQILGQKVEFLVSFYNNEISEKSEIFDDQFSVERPDGSNFTLKIRSTKLEDSAMYFCASSETGGPLQYFGPGTRLTVT.

Note on this clone: The same CDR3 arises from other DNA sequences in this sample as well. CDR3 DNA: TGTGCCAGCAGCTTAGCCGGGAACTATGGCTACACCTTC. The encoded protein is CASSLAGNYGYTF. This chain uses TRBV7-9 with TRBJ1-2, with no clear D. The CDR3 runs to 13 residues. The germline CDR1 and CDR2 sequences are SEHNR and FQNEAQ (reference sequence). Trimming took 0 bases from V and 2 from J, leaving 4 bases between them.

The V call is TRBV28, the J call TRBJ1-4; maybe TRBD1 (6 bases). The CDR3 covers 14 residues. Deletions cut 5 bases from V and 8 bases from J, with 15 bases between. The V gene's germline CDR1 is MDHEN and CDR2 SYDVKM. For the CDR3, the DNA is TGTGCCAGCAGTCAACAGGGAATAGGGGAAAAACTGTTTTTT. It codes for CASSQQGIGEKLFF. Based on the CDR3 plus reference TRBV28 and TRBJ1-4, the full variable domain is DVKVTQSSRYLVKRTGEKVFLECVQDMDHENMFWYRQDPGLGLRLIYFSYDVKMKEKGDIPEGYSVSREKKERFSLILESASTNQTSMYLCASSQQGIGEKLFFGSGTQLSVL.

A single count supports this clone. The chain links TRBV9 to TRBJ2-3; 7 nucleotides agree with TRBD1. The CDR3 is 14 residues long. With 4 bases clipped from V and 4 bases from J, the junction kept 6 bases outside the gene matches. Per the germline V gene, CDR1 is SGDLS and CDR2 is YYNGEE. The CDR3 region is CASSIQGTADTQYF. As DNA, the CDR3 is TGTGCCAGCAGCATACAGGGGACGGCAGATACGCAGTATTTT.

This clone was seen just once. V is TRBV25-1 and J is TRBJ1-1, with D possibly matching TRBD1 (5 bases). This CDR3 has 15 residues. V lost 3 bases and J lost 5, with 16 bases in between. CDR1 is MGHDK and CDR2 is SYGVNS in the germline V gene. CDR3 nucleotide sequence: TGTGCCAGCAGTGATTCCCGTCGGGGGGGGACTGAAGCTTTCTTT. This gives the protein CASSDSRRGGTEAFF.

This clone is a singleton in its sample. This chain links TRBV5-4 with TRBJ1-4; 7 bases agree with TRBD1. The CDR3 consists of 15 residues. The germline CDR1 and CDR2 sequences are SGHNT and YYREEE (reference sequence). V lost 3 bases to trimming and J lost 7 bases; unmatched junction nucleotides: 9. The CDR3 sequence is CASSSAETGPEKLFF. In DNA form, the CDR3 reads TGTGCCAGCAGCTCCGCCGAGACAGGGCCTGAAAAACTGTTTTTT.

This clone has only a few counts. This chain uses TRBV7-3 with TRBJ1-1; D is possibly TRBD1 (5 bases). The CDR3 spans 13 residues. The V end lost 5 bases, the J end lost 0 bases, and 7 bases lay between the germline ends. The germline V gene encodes CDR1 SGHTA and CDR2 FQGTGA. The CDR3 region is CASSATVNTEAFF. DNA for the CDR3: TGTGCCAGCAGCGCGACAGTGAACACTGAAGCTTTCTTT.

The genes are TRBV5-1 and TRBJ2-2, with 12 nucleotides matching TRBD1. The V and J ends lost 4 bases and 7 bases, in that order; junction bases with no gene match: 8. This CDR3 region has 16 residues. Germline assignment: CDR1 SGHRS and CDR2 YFSETQ. The chain's CDR3 is CASSLGTGGIFGELFF. The CDR3 nucleotides are TGCGCCAGCAGCCTGGGGACAGGGGGCATTTTCGGGGAGCTGTTTTTT. The whole variable domain, filled in from reference TRBV5-1 and TRBJ2-2, reads KAGVTQTPRYLIKTRGQQVTLSCSPISGHRSVSWYQQTPGQGLQFLFEYFSETQRNKGNFPGRFSGRQFSNSRSEMNVSTLELGDSALYLCASSLGTGGIFGELFFGEGSRLTVL.

The rearrangement links TRBV4-1 to TRBJ1-6, with 10 bases aligning to TRBD1. Looked up from germline, CDR1 is MGHRA and CDR2 is YSYEKL. V shed 4 bases, J shed 3 bases, and the junction held 0 bases outside the gene matches. This CDR3 has 15 residues. CDR3 coding DNA: TGCGCCAGCAGCCGGGACAGGGGCTATAATTCACCCCTCCACTTT. Protein: CASSRDRGYNSPLHF.

J is TRBJ2-7 and V is TRBV25-1, with TRBD2 identical over 9 bases. The CDR3 covers 15 residues. Germline V gene sequence: CDR1 MGHDK, CDR2 SYGVNS. The V gene end was trimmed by 4 bases and the J gene end by 4 bases; junction bases not matched to a gene: 8. The chain's CDR3 is CASSGLREGTYEQYF. CDR3 nucleotides: TGTGCCAGCAGTGGTCTGCGGGAGGGTACTTACGAGCAGTACTTC.

V is TRBV5-4 and J is TRBJ2-7; 12 bases are shared with TRBD1. Germline V gene data show CDR1 as SGHNT and CDR2 as YYREEE (reference sequence). The J segment lost 7 bases and the V segment lost 0 bases, leaving 8 bases of the junction unmatched. The CDR3 contains 16 residues. The CDR3 region is CASSLVPGQGAREQYF. The CDR3, as DNA: TGTGCCAGCAGCTTGGTTCCGGGACAGGGGGCGAGGGAGCAGTACTTC.

About this clone: Other DNA variants within this sample encode the same CDR3. The V call is TRBV11-3, the J call TRBJ1-1; D is perhaps TRBD1 (5 bases). This CDR3 is 13 amino acids long. Looked up from germline, CDR1 is SGHNT and CDR2 is YENEEA. Trimming removed 3 bases at V and 4 bases at J, with 9 bases between. The chain's CDR3 is CASSLGVGTEAFF. CDR3 nucleotide sequence: TGTGCCAGCAGCTTGGGGGTCGGCACTGAAGCTTTCTTT.

The chain couples TRBV7-2 to TRBJ2-1; 11 bases are shared with TRBD2. Unmatched junction bases numbered 1, after V lost 1 base and J lost 2 bases. CDR1 SGHTA and CDR2 FQGNSA come from the germline V gene. The CDR3 is 16 amino acids. The CDR3 sequence: CASSLVAGGAYNEQFF. Written as DNA, the CDR3 is TGTGCCAGCAGCTTAGTAGCGGGAGGGGCCTACAATGAGCAGTTCTTC.

This chain joins TRBV6-5 and TRBJ1-1; unclear D gene. V lost 7 bases and J lost 10, with 19 bases in between. The CDR3 spans 13 residues. Germline V gene sequence: CDR1 MNHEY, CDR2 SVGAGI. Here the CDR3 reads CASKKKEYRGAFF. CDR3 DNA: TGTGCCAGCAAAAAAAAAGAGTACCGGGGAGCTTTCTTT.

The V call is TRBV6-1, the J call TRBJ2-7; 7 nucleotides align to TRBD2. Per germline, CDR1 MNHNS and CDR2 SASEGT. With V trimmed by 5 bases and J by 5 bases, 12 bases remained unmatched. The CDR3 extends over 15 amino acids. CDR3 sequence reads: CASSLLAGANNEQYF. For the CDR3, the DNA is TGTGCCAGCAGTCTCCTCGCGGGAGCCAACAACGAGCAGTACTTC.

V is TRBV28 and J is TRBJ2-4; D perhaps matches TRBD2 (5 bases). V shed 7 bases and J shed 4 bases, with 14 bases lying between them. Germline CDR1 is MDHEN and CDR2 is SYDVKM. The CDR3 is 14 residues long. The CDR3 is CASNRSSPKNIQYF. CDR3 bases: TGTGCCAGCAACCGCTCTAGCCCTAAAAACATTCAGTACTTC.

CDR3 sequence (DNA): TGCAGCGCGGGGGCCGGGACCCGCGGTGAGCAGTTCTTC. This translates into CSAGAGTRGEQFF. This chain uses TRBV29-1 with TRBJ2-1; possibly TRBD1 or TRBD2 for D (6 bases each). The CDR3 spans 13 residues. V was cut by 7 bases and J by 9 bases, with 19 bases left in between. Germline lookup yields CDR1 SQVTM and CDR2 ANQGSEA.

The chain has TRBV7-3 and TRBJ2-5; D is possibly TRBD1 (6 bases). V dropped 8 bases and J dropped 2 bases, with 12 bases sitting between them. The CDR3 length is 13 residues. CDR1 is SGHTA and CDR2 is FQGTGA in the germline V gene. CDR3 nucleotides: TGTGCCAGCGCATGGGGGCCACAAGAGACCCAGTACTTC. The encoded protein is CASAWGPQETQYF.

The chain carries TRBV29-1 and TRBJ2-3; tentatively, D is TRBD2 (5 bases). V was trimmed by 2 bases and J by 1 base, leaving 10 bases between them. This CDR3 spans 14 amino acids. Germline V gene sequence: CDR1 SQVTM, CDR2 ANQGSEA. The CDR3 nucleotides read TGCAGCGTTGAACCGTGGCGGGGCACAGATACGCAGTATTTT. Its translation is CSVEPWRGTDTQYF.

The rearrangement uses TRBV6-4 and TRBJ2-1; TRBD1 might be the D (5 bases). CDR1 is MRHNA, CDR2 SNTAGT, per germline. Trimming took off 4 bases at V and 15 bases at J, with 19 bases between the two ends. The CDR3 runs to 13 residues. CDR3: CASSALGVPPLFF. The CDR3 nucleotides read TGTGCCAGCAGTGCTTTAGGGGTCCCTCCTCTGTTCTTC.

This rearrangement joins TRBV5-6 to TRBJ1-1; perhaps TRBD1 as D (5 bases). Germline V gives CDR1 SGHDT, CDR2 YYEEEE. The CDR3 spans 15 residues. V shed 4 bases and J shed 1 base, with 14 bases lying between them. CDR3 nucleotides: TGTGCCAGCAGCCACCGGATGGGGGGGAACACTGAAGCTTTCTTT. Its translation is CASSHRMGGNTEAFF.

The CDR3 here is CASSDRPNSPLHF. The CDR3 region has the DNA TGTGCCAGCAGTGACAGGCCCAATTCACCCCTCCACTTT. This chain connects TRBV6-4 to TRBJ1-6; no firm D call. The V gene lost 2 bases and the J gene lost 7 bases, with 6 bases spanning the gap. This CDR3 region has 13 residues. From germline, CDR1 is MRHNA and CDR2 SNTAGT.